Presented here are 27 T cell receptor beta chains from one specimen sequenced in a study of identical twins. TCRdb ran MiXCR on the 5' RACE reads and lists one entry per CDR3 protein. The data show roughly 540,000 distinct CDR3 sequences, around 20% seen once. The sample was also linked to a second study, of T cells expressing NK-cell markers.

The sample comprised CD4+ T cells sorted from blood. These receptors were collected from a young woman in good health.

The V gene is TRBV27, the J gene TRBJ2-3, with 11 bases identical to TRBD1. This CDR3 contains 16 residues. J gave up 4 bases and V 3 bases, and 6 bases lay outside the gene matches. Germline V gene data show CDR1 as MNHEY and CDR2 as SMNVEV (reference sequence). The CDR3 here is CASSFRTGGIADTQYF. The DNA for the CDR3 is TGTGCCAGCAGTTTCCGGACAGGGGGCATTGCAGATACGCAGTATTTT.

V is TRBV20-1 and J is TRBJ2-1; TRBD2 aligns across 8 bases. The V gene end was trimmed by 4 bases and the J gene end by 0 bases; junction bases not matched to a gene: 2. This CDR3 is 14 amino acids long. CDR1 is DFQATT and CDR2 is SNEGSKA in the germline V gene (reference sequence). In DNA, the CDR3 is TGCAGTGCTACTAGCGGGCGCTCCTACAATGAGCAGTTCTTC. The encoded protein is CSATSGRSYNEQFF.

This clonotype was seen more than once but under ten times. The V gene is TRBV14, the J gene TRBJ1-2; the D is unclear. The germline V gene encodes CDR1 SGHDN and CDR2 FVKESK. CDR3 length equals 15 residues. Deletions cut 0 bases from V and 6 bases from J, with 14 bases between. In DNA form, the CDR3 reads TGTGCCAGCAGCCAAGATATGGGCAGGAGGAATGGCTACACCTTC. It is translated as CASSQDMGRRNGYTF.

The genes are TRBV7-2 and TRBJ1-2; weak D call: TRBD1 (6 bases). Trimming pared 5 bases from V and 8 bases from J, leaving 21 bases between. Germline-derived CDR1 and CDR2 are SGHTA and FQGNSA. This CDR3 is built from 15 residues. The CDR3 here is CASSTRDISLSGYTF. The CDR3 DNA sequence: TGTGCCAGCAGCACACGGGACATAAGTCTGTCCGGCTACACCTTC.

This clonotype was recorded a few times. The rearrangement joins TRBV7-2 to TRBJ1-1; 11 bases map to TRBD1. This CDR3 has 15 amino acids. J was trimmed by 0 bases and V by 4 bases; bases with no gene match: 1. Germline CDR1 SGHTA, CDR2 FQGNSA. The CDR3 region is CASSWTGGLNTEAFF. CDR3 DNA: TGTGCCAGCAGCTGGACAGGGGGCCTGAACACTGAAGCTTTCTTT.

This clonotype occurred a few times. The rearrangement uses TRBV12-3 or TRBV12-4 and TRBJ2-1; D not resolved. V lost 3 bases and J lost 6, with 9 bases in between. This CDR3 is built from 13 residues. CDR3 coding DNA: TGTGCCAGCAGTTTTGGGGTATTCAATGAGCAGTTCTTC. Translating gives CASSFGVFNEQFF.

This rearrangement joins TRBV10-3 to TRBJ2-5; 7 nucleotides line up with TRBD1. V was pared by 4 bases and J by 3 bases, with 2 bases of the junction left unmatched. CDR3 length: 13 residues. The germline V gene encodes CDR1 ENHRY and CDR2 SYGVKD. The CDR3 is CAISAGTEETQYF. The CDR3 DNA reads TGTGCCATCAGTGCCGGGACAGAAGAGACCCAGTACTTC.

V gene TRBV9 combines with J gene TRBJ2-1; 7 bases map to TRBD1. CDR3 size: 15 residues. Germline V lookup: CDR1 SGDLS, CDR2 YYNGEE. With 5 bases clipped from V and 0 bases from J, the junction kept 5 bases outside the gene matches. The chain's CDR3 is CASSRDRHSYNEQFF. CDR3 nucleotide sequence: TGTGCCAGCAGTCGGGACAGACACTCCTACAATGAGCAGTTCTTC.

This clonotype has only a few counts. The rearrangement links TRBV5-4 to TRBJ2-5; D not certain. This CDR3 spans 12 amino acids. The germline gives CDR1 SGHNT, CDR2 YYREEE (reference sequence). V was trimmed by 2 bases and J by 4 bases, leaving 6 bases between them. CDR3 in DNA: TGTGCCAGCAGCTTTCTATCAGAGACCCAGTACTTC. As protein: CASSFLSETQYF.

This sequence joins TRBV9 and TRBJ2-5; D is possibly TRBD2 (6 bases). V lost 4 bases and J 5 bases, leaving 18 bases between the germline ends. The CDR3 is 15 residues long. CDR1 and CDR2 from the germline V gene are SGDLS and YYNGEE. CDR3 nucleotides: TGTGCCAGCAGCCCGGGGACTGCTATGGGGGAGACCCAGTACTTC. Translating it yields CASSPGTAMGETQYF.

This clonotype has just a few counts. The rearrangement uses TRBV29-1 and TRBJ2-3, with TRBD2 as a possible D gene (6 bases). The CDR3 has 14 amino acids. V gave up 6 bases and J gave up 2 bases, with 15 bases separating them. Germline values: CDR1 SQVTM, CDR2 ANQGSEA. The chain's CDR3 is CSVTRAGPTDTQYF. The CDR3 DNA reads TGCAGCGTAACTCGGGCGGGGCCCACAGATACGCAGTATTTT.

The chain is built from TRBV14 and TRBJ1-2; unclear D gene. Germline V gives CDR1 SGHDN, CDR2 FVKESK. The CDR3 length is 13 residues. The V end lost 3 bases, the J end lost 4 bases, and 9 bases lay between the germline ends. The CDR3: CASSHGPTYGYTF. Here the CDR3 DNA reads TGTGCCAGCAGCCACGGCCCAACCTATGGCTACACCTTC. The full variable domain, rest sourced from reference TRBV14 and TRBJ1-2, is EAGVTQFPSHSVIEKGQTVTLRCDPISGHDNLYWYRRVMGKEIKFLLHFVKESKQDESGMPNNRFLAERTGGTYSTLKVQPAELEDSGVYFCASSHGPTYGYTFGSGTRLTVV.

This clonotype was picked up a small number of times. The chain recombines TRBV11-2 with TRBJ1-1, with unresolved D. This CDR3 region has 14 residues. Trimming stripped 3 bases from V and 3 bases from J, with 11 bases between. Per germline, CDR1 SGHAT and CDR2 FQNNGV. CDR3 DNA: TGTGCCAGCAGCTTGAGGTTTAGGGACACTGAAGCTTTCTTT. It translates to CASSLRFRDTEAFF.

This clonotype was found once. The gene calls are TRBV6-1 and TRBJ2-2; TRBD1 might be the D (6 bases). The CDR3 length is 15 residues. V was trimmed by 7 bases and J by 0 bases, leaving 12 bases between them. Germline CDR1 is MNHNS and CDR2 is SASEGT. In DNA, the CDR3 is TGTGCCAGCAACTTACAGGGACCGAACACCGGGGAGCTGTTTTTT. Protein: CASNLQGPNTGELFF.

This clonotype occurred a few times. The V gene is TRBV3-1, the J gene TRBJ2-3; 7 nucleotides line up with TRBD2. The germline V gene encodes CDR1 LGHDT and CDR2 YNNKEL (reference sequence). V lost 4 bases, J lost 10 bases, and 17 bases stayed unmatched. The CDR3 covers 16 residues. The CDR3 bases are TGTGCCAGCAGCCCCAGAGTAGCGGGTGCCCGGGAGGCGCAGTATTTT. Protein: CASSPRVAGAREAQYF.

The chain has TRBV9 and TRBJ2-1, with no clear D. The CDR3 contains 14 residues. Looked up from germline, CDR1 is SGDLS and CDR2 is YYNGEE. Trimming left V 0 bases short and J 3 bases short, with 7 bases between. This chain's CDR3 is CASSVGNVYNEQFF. For the CDR3, the DNA is TGTGCCAGCAGCGTAGGGAACGTCTACAATGAGCAGTTCTTC.

Points on this clonotype: A read error may be the cause here, since a much bigger clone is one base away. The chain employs TRBV12-3 or TRBV12-4 and TRBJ2-7; TRBD2 is a possible D gene (7 bases). The CDR3 consists of 13 residues. V lost 8 bases and J 1 base, leaving 12 bases between the germline ends. CDR3 DNA: TGTGCCAGCCTCGGGGGGCTATCCTACGAGCAGTACTTC. It yields the protein CASLGGLSYEQYF.

The chain has TRBV15 and TRBJ2-1; the match to TRBD2 covers 9 bases. Germline V lookup: CDR1 LNHNV, CDR2 YYDKDF (reference sequence). The V segment lost 0 bases and the J segment 6 bases; nucleotides outside the gene matches: 3. The CDR3 spans 15 residues. CDR3 in DNA: TGTGCCACCAGCAGAGATCTAGCGGGGACCAATGAGCAGTTCTTC. Translated: CATSRDLAGTNEQFF.

The V and J genes are TRBV20-1 and TRBJ1-3, with D tentatively TRBD1 (6 bases). The V end lost 3 bases, the J end lost 6 bases, and 12 bases lay between the germline ends. The germline gives CDR1 DFQATT, CDR2 SNEGSKA (reference sequence). The CDR3 consists of 13 residues. In DNA, the CDR3 is TGCAGTGCTAGGGCGGGGGGCACAAACACCATATATTTT. Translated, it gives CSARAGGTNTIYF.

This chain links TRBV9 with TRBJ2-7; TRBD2 matches 7 bases. Germline CDR1 reads SGDLS; CDR2 reads YYNGEE. The CDR3 contains 12 residues. V lost 4 bases to trimming and J lost 6 bases; unmatched junction nucleotides: 4. The CDR3 nucleotides read TGTGCCAGCAGCCCCGCGGGAGTCGAGCAGTACTTC. This translates into CASSPAGVEQYF. Complete variable domain (other parts from reference TRBV9 and TRBJ2-7): DSGVTQTPKHLITATGQRVTLRCSPRSGDLSVYWYQQSLDQGLQFLIQYYNGEERAKGNILERFSAQQFPDLHSELNLSSLELGDSALYFCASSPAGVEQYFGPGTRLTVT.

The genes are TRBV5-1 and TRBJ1-1; D remains unclear. The CDR3 contains 13 residues. Trimming removed 7 bases from V and 13 bases from J, with 23 bases in between. CDR1 SGHRS and CDR2 YFSETQ come from the germline V gene. Written as DNA, the CDR3 is TGCGCCAGCCGCTCCCCTACAGATAAAAAGGGTTTCTTT. The encoded protein is CASRSPTDKKGFF.

The rearrangement links TRBV7-9 to TRBJ2-2; D not resolved. Between the trimmed V and J ends, which lost 5 bases and 1 base, there was a span of 5 bases. This CDR3 comprises 13 residues. The germline gives CDR1 SEHNR, CDR2 FQNEAQ (reference sequence). CDR3 loop: CASSHRNTGELFF. For the CDR3, the DNA is TGTGCCAGCAGCCACAGGAACACCGGGGAGCTGTTTTTT.

This chain uses TRBV9 with TRBJ2-7, with unresolved D. This CDR3 region has 10 residues. Between the trimmed V and J ends, which lost 7 bases and 2 bases, there was a span of 4 bases. Germline CDR1 and CDR2: SGDLS and YYNGEE. CDR3 in DNA: TGTGCCAGCTGCACCTACGAGCAGTACTTC. It encodes CASCTYEQYF.

As to this clonotype: Just one base apart from a much larger clone, this may be a read error. The genes are TRBV15 and TRBJ2-1; maybe TRBD1 (5 bases). Trimming took 1 base from V and 12 from J, leaving 22 bases between them. Germline V gene sequence: CDR1 LNHNV, CDR2 YYDKDF (reference sequence). The CDR3 length is 16 residues. The CDR3 nucleotides read TGTGCCACCAGCAGAGGCCTTGGGGCAGGTACCCATGTGCAGTTCTTC. It encodes CATSRGLGAGTHVQFF. The entire variable domain, with the rest obtained from reference TRBV15 and TRBJ2-1, is as follows: DAMVIQNPRYQVTQFGKPVTLSCSQTLNHNVMYWYQQKSSQAPKLLFHYYDKDFNNEADTPDNFQSRRPNTSFCFLDIRSPGLGDTAMYLCATSRGLGAGTHVQFFGPGTRLTVL.

This clonotype was recorded a few times. This chain connects TRBV5-1 to TRBJ2-7; weak D call: TRBD2 (5 bases). Germline values: CDR1 SGHRS, CDR2 YFSETQ. The CDR3 spans 14 residues. The V end lost 0 bases, the J end lost 0 bases, and 7 bases lay between the germline ends. The CDR3 nucleotides read TGCGCCAGCAGCTTGGTGGCGGGCTCCTACGAGCAGTACTTC. Protein product: CASSLVAGSYEQYF.

The table lists this clonotype with a few counts. CDR3 nucleotide sequence: TGCAGTGCTAGCCGGCCCCCCAATCAGCCCCAGCATTTT. This codes for CSASRPPNQPQHF. J is TRBJ1-5 and V is TRBV20-1; D ambiguous. The CDR3 consists of 13 residues. Trimming cost V 3 bases and J 3 bases, with 9 bases left between them. Germline loops: CDR1 DFQATT, CDR2 SNEGSKA (reference sequence).

The sample holds a few counts of this clonotype. This sequence joins TRBV5-1 and TRBJ2-7; D not certain. The CDR3 is 13 residues long. The ends were cut back, 0 bases at V and 5 bases at J, with 9 bases in the middle. The germline gives CDR1 SGHRS, CDR2 YFSETQ. In DNA form, the CDR3 reads TGCGCCAGCAGCTTGGTAAACACCGACGAGCAGTACTTC. Amino acid sequence: CASSLVNTDEQYF.